The present T cell receptor (beta chain) was sequenced within a study of shared clonotypes between healthy human individuals. Study summary: The donor pool was made up of a couple of women and three men aged 18 to 49.

Of note for this clone: Antigen unknown.

TCRdb keeps only in-frame clones here, not all; method: immunoSEQ multiplex PCR. This table holds 2 million to 2.5 million clones, approximately 94% found once. Study results and caveats: The expectation was that sequencing depth would affect clonotype sharing among donors.

Trimming took 2 bases from V and 4 from J, leaving 11 bases between them. The CDR3 is made up of 14 amino acids. Looked up from germline, CDR1 is ENHRY and CDR2 is SYGVKD. V gene TRBV10-3 combines with J gene TRBJ1-2; D remains unclear. Sequencing was carried out using naive CD4+ T cells from PBMCs. The subset: CD45RA+ positively selected. This TCR derives from a man in his late teens or twenties in good health. Some clones in this sample may be carry-over from other donors' samples. CDR3 protein: CAISERDESYGYTF. CDR3 sequence (DNA): TGTGCCATCAGTGAGCGAGACGAGTCCTATGGCTACACCTTC.